Sequencing of this TCR beta chain was carried out in a study of cytomegalovirus exposure and HLA in healthy donors. General study results and limits: Some highly shared sequence variants likely arose as a pipeline artifact. What a later analysis showed was that several of the most significant clusters appeared linked to common viral pathogens. Most of the TCR beta V segments (in an earlier analysis) were productive either about 87% or about 30% of the time.

This CDR3 region has 15 residues. The germline V and J ends were trimmed by 1 base and 0 bases, with 9 bases remaining between them. Germline V CDR1 and CDR2: LNHNV, YYDKDF (reference sequence). On this clone: No antigen is known for it.

Researchers ran the PCR with 60 Vbeta and 13 Jbeta primers. Repertoires were generated with immunoSEQ multiplex PCR, while TCRdb's copy carries only in-frame clones and drops some. The sample shows more than 80,000 clones, 70% to 80% of them seen only once. The sequence came from a female donor in good health and CMV-seronegative. Material for sequencing was PBMCs. This sequence joins TRBV15 and TRBJ1-1; D gene uncertain. Here the CDR3 DNA reads TGTGCCACCAGCAGAGGAGGGTCCTTGAACACTGAAGCTTTCTTT. Residues: CATSRGGSLNTEAFF.